One sample yielded the 19 T cell receptor beta chains listed below, sequenced in a study of radiotherapy plus CTLA-4 blockade in lung cancer. The table came from immunoSEQ multiplex PCR; TCRdb's copy has only in-frame clones and leaves some out. This sample yields approximately 50,000 clones, of which approximately 84% are seen a single time; under 7% belongs to the top ten. Here the sequenced sample was peripheral blood, taken from a patient treated with radiotherapy plus ipilimumab. These receptors all stem from a human donor with non-small cell lung cancer whose response to radiotherapy plus ipilimumab could not be evaluated.

V is TRBV6-5 and J is TRBJ1-1; D may be TRBD1 (5 bases). The V and J ends lost 5 bases and 4 bases respectively, with 11 bases between them. The CDR3 covers 13 residues. Germline CDR1 is MNHEY and CDR2 is SVGAGI. CDR3 loop: CASSQGASTEAFF. CDR3 nucleotides: TGTGCCAGCAGTCAAGGGGCGAGCACTGAAGCTTTCTTT.

V usage is TRBV5-4 and J usage is TRBJ2-6; D call uncertain. This CDR3 has 16 amino acids. V was trimmed by 5 bases and J by 0 bases, leaving 12 bases between them. Germline CDR1 SGHNT, CDR2 YYREEE (reference sequence). The CDR3 here is CASSILQSSGANVLTF. The DNA for the CDR3 is TGTGCCAGCAGTATCTTACAGAGCTCTGGGGCCAACGTCCTGACTTTC.

The V call is TRBV27, the J call TRBJ2-7; no reliable D call. Trimming took off 5 bases at V and 1 base at J, with 18 bases between the two ends. Germline lookup yields CDR1 MNHEY and CDR2 SMNVEV (reference sequence). The CDR3 totals 16 residues. In DNA form, the CDR3 reads TGTGCCAGCAGTCCCTCGTCCGACACTGGGTCCTACGAGCAGTACTTC. Translation gives CASSPSSDTGSYEQYF.

This clone is medium-sized in the sample. The CDR3 DNA follows: TGTGCCAGCAGATTCGGGACCACCCTAGGGGGTGGCTACACCTTC. It yields the protein CASRFGTTLGGGYTF. The rearrangement joins TRBV28 to TRBJ1-2, with a weak D call TRBD1 (6 bases). The CDR3 runs 15 residues. Trimming pared 6 bases from V and 7 bases from J, leaving 21 bases between. The germline V gene has CDR1 MDHEN and CDR2 SYDVKM.

The genes are TRBV7-9 and TRBJ2-7; 9 positions match TRBD2. The CDR3 spans 16 residues. The germline gives CDR1 SEHNR, CDR2 FQNEAQ (reference sequence). V shed 5 bases and J 3 bases; nucleotides not matched to a gene: 11. In DNA form, the CDR3 reads TGTGCCAGCAGCAACGCGGGGGGGCAGACCTTCTACGAGCAGTACTTC. This encodes CASSNAGGQTFYEQYF.

The V call is TRBV7-9, the J call TRBJ2-2; D perhaps matches TRBD2 (6 bases). CDR3 length: 17 residues. Germline loops: CDR1 SEHNR, CDR2 FQNEAQ (reference sequence). The V and J ends lost 1 base and 3 bases respectively, with 15 bases between them. For the CDR3, the DNA is TGTGCCAGCAGCTTAGAATATGGTGGGAGGCACACCGGGGAGCTGTTTTTT. Translated, it gives CASSLEYGGRHTGELFF.

This chain joins TRBV29-1 and TRBJ1-1; a possible D gene is TRBD1 (5 bases). The length of the CDR3 is 12 residues. Trimming took off 4 bases at V and 1 base at J, with 7 bases between the two ends. Germline assignment: CDR1 SQVTM and CDR2 ANQGSEA. The CDR3 DNA reads TGCAGCGTTGGGGGCGGGAACACTGAAGCTTTCTTT. It is translated as CSVGGGNTEAFF.

The rearrangement uses TRBV5-1 and TRBJ1-6; D unresolved. Germline V gives CDR1 SGHRS, CDR2 YFSETQ. V lost 1 base and J 5 bases, leaving 13 bases between the germline ends. This CDR3 spans 16 amino acids. The CDR3 DNA reads TGCGCCAGCAGCTTGCGTGCAGAAGCGAATAATTCACCCCTCCACTTT. Translating gives CASSLRAEANNSPLHF.

Comment on this clone: Other DNA variants within this sample encode the same CDR3. CDR3 nucleotides: TGCGCCAGCAGCCAGGGGATAGCGGGAGGGTACAATGAGCAGTTCTTC. It translates to CASSQGIAGGYNEQFF. The rearrangement links TRBV4-3 to TRBJ2-1, with 11 bases that match TRBD2. The V and J ends lost 3 bases and 4 bases, in that order; junction bases with no gene match: 5. Germline-derived CDR1 and CDR2 are LGHNA and YSLEER. The CDR3 spans 16 residues.

This rearrangement joins TRBV5-1 to TRBJ1-4; TRBD1 might be the D (5 bases). This CDR3 is 14 amino acids long. Germline CDR1 reads SGHRS; CDR2 reads YFSETQ. Trimming took off 3 bases at V and 3 bases at J, with 9 bases between the two ends. CDR3 sequence: CASSSGIPNEKLFF. The CDR3, as DNA: TGCGCCAGCAGCTCAGGGATACCTAATGAAAAACTGTTTTTT. The variable domain in full, completed from reference TRBV5-1 and TRBJ1-4, reads KAGVTQTPRYLIKTRGQQVTLSCSPISGHRSVSWYQQTPGQGLQFLFEYFSETQRNKGNFPGRFSGRQFSNSRSEMNVSTLELGDSALYLCASSSGIPNEKLFFGSGTQLSVL.

The CDR3 is CASSLQGDQPQHF. The CDR3 nucleotides are TGCGCCAGCAGCTTACAGGGTGATCAGCCCCAGCATTTT. The rearrangement uses TRBV5-1 and TRBJ1-5; D might be TRBD1 (6 bases). Trimming took off 2 bases at V and 5 bases at J, with 8 bases between the two ends. CDR1 and CDR2 from the germline V gene are SGHRS and YFSETQ. The CDR3 is 13 amino acids. Full variable domain (outside the CDR3, taken from reference TRBV5-1 and TRBJ1-5): KAGVTQTPRYLIKTRGQQVTLSCSPISGHRSVSWYQQTPGQGLQFLFEYFSETQRNKGNFPGRFSGRQFSNSRSEMNVSTLELGDSALYLCASSLQGDQPQHFGDGTRLSIL.

The table lists this clone with a few counts. The chain couples TRBV4-3 to TRBJ2-2, with D unclear. Trimming stripped 1 base from V and 3 bases from J, with 12 bases between. Germline CDR1 is LGHNA and CDR2 is YSLEER. CDR3 length equals 16 residues. The CDR3 DNA is TGCGCCAGCAGCCAAGTAAGCTACAGAGACACCGGGGAGCTGTTTTTT. Translation: CASSQVSYRDTGELFF.

The rearrangement joins TRBV11-2 to TRBJ2-1; 11 bases line up with TRBD2. The CDR3 is 15 amino acids. The V and J ends lost 5 bases and 6 bases, in that order; junction bases with no gene match: 6. The germline gives CDR1 SGHAT, CDR2 FQNNGV. The CDR3 here is CASSPSTSGSNEQFF. CDR3 nucleotides: TGTGCCAGCAGCCCCTCCACTAGCGGGAGCAATGAGCAGTTCTTC.

The chain carries TRBV28 and TRBJ2-7; TRBD1 matches 7 bases. Germline CDR1 MDHEN, CDR2 SYDVKM. V lost 6 bases and J lost 2; bases outside the gene matches: 10. The CDR3 consists of 15 residues. The CDR3 spells CASSPGSTGAYEQYF. For the CDR3, the DNA is TGTGCCAGCAGCCCTGGGAGCACAGGGGCCTACGAGCAGTACTTC.

This chain joins TRBV6-1 and TRBJ1-1; 8 bases are a match to TRBD1. Unmatched junction bases numbered 1, after V lost 4 bases and J lost 0 bases. Germline CDR1 reads MNHNS; CDR2 reads SASEGT. This CDR3 has 14 amino acids. Written as DNA, the CDR3 is TGTGCCAGCAGTGTCAGGGGGCTGAACACTGAAGCTTTCTTT. This codes for CASSVRGLNTEAFF.

V usage is TRBV7-9 and J usage is TRBJ2-3; 12 bases fit TRBD1. CDR1 and CDR2 (germline): SEHNR, FQNEAQ (reference sequence). Germline trimming cut 4 bases from V and 1 base from J; bases unmatched to any gene: 12. The CDR3 covers 19 residues. In nucleotides, the CDR3 is TGTGCCAGCAGCTCTAGTCCCGGGACAGGGGGCGCTGGCACAGATACGCAGTATTTT. Translated: CASSSSPGTGGAGTDTQYF.

CDR3 sequence (DNA): TGTGCCAGCAGCCAATCTGAGACCCAGTACTTC. It encodes CASSQSETQYF. This chain links TRBV14 with TRBJ2-5, with D hard to call. This CDR3 has 11 residues. Trimming took off 2 bases at V and 5 bases at J, with 3 bases between the two ends. Germline CDR1 reads SGHDN; CDR2 reads FVKESK.

The CDR3 DNA sequence: TGTGCCAGCAGCTTGGCGGGAACGAGCTACGAGCAGTACTTC. Encoded protein: CASSLAGTSYEQYF. The chain joins TRBV7-2 to TRBJ2-7; D may be TRBD2 (6 bases). This CDR3 comprises 14 residues. Germline-derived CDR1 and CDR2 are SGHTA and FQGNSA. Trimming took 3 bases from V and 3 from J, leaving 12 bases between them.

J is TRBJ1-5 and V is TRBV10-3; D gene uncertain. The CDR3 sequence is 13 residues long. Trimming left V 2 bases short and J 7 bases short, with 9 bases between. CDR1 and CDR2 from the germline V gene are ENHRY and SYGVKD. As DNA, the CDR3 is TGTGCCATCAGTGAGCCCGAGAACCAGCCCCAGCATTTT. It is translated as CAISEPENQPQHF.